Below are 5 T cell receptor beta chains sequenced from a single sample in a study of Ad26.COV2.S vaccination and SARS-CoV-2 variants. Profiling relied on immunoSEQ multiplex PCR, and the TCRdb table lists in-frame clones only, not all of them. The data contain roughly 390,000 clones, roughly nine tenths of them singletons. Sample treatment: around 19 received Ad26.COV2.S at low or high dose, single or two shots; 5 received placebo; per-sample allocation not given. Repertoires come from day 63 after the first vaccine or placebo injection. The starting material was peripheral blood, obtained in a trial of Ad26.COV2.S vaccine versus placebo. These receptors were obtained from a person aged 18-60 years who received the Ad26.COV2.S COVID-19 vaccine or a placebo.

The chain is built from TRBV5-6 and TRBJ2-1, with no clear D. In germline, CDR1 is SGHDT, CDR2 YYEEEE. The CDR3 loop spans 14 amino acids. The V end was cut by 0 bases, the J end by 6 bases, with 10 bases between. CDR3 region: CASSLVTRPNEQFF. The CDR3 region has the DNA TGTGCCAGCAGCTTGGTTACCCGCCCCAATGAGCAGTTCTTC. The full variable domain, with the rest looked up from reference TRBV5-6 and TRBJ2-1, is DAGVTQSPTHLIKTRGQQVTLRCSPKSGHDTVSWYQQALGQGPQFIFQYYEEEERQRGNFPDRFSGHQFPNYSSELNVNALLLGDSALYLCASSLVTRPNEQFFGPGTRLTVL.

The V call is TRBV3-1 (or the pseudogene TRBV3-2), the J call TRBJ1-5; no firm D call. Germline loops: CDR1 LGHDT, CDR2 YNNKEL (reference sequence). Deletions cut 0 bases from V and 7 bases from J, with 13 bases between. CDR3 length: 15 residues. The CDR3 DNA reads TGTGCCAGCAGCCAAGATCTGTCACTTGGACAGCCCCAGCATTTT. Protein product: CASSQDLSLGQPQHF.

The chain recombines TRBV27 with TRBJ1-2; 7 positions agree with TRBD1. V trimming: 5 bases; J trimming: 4 bases; junction bases outside the gene matches: 10. CDR1 and CDR2 from the germline V gene are MNHEY and SMNVEV (reference sequence). This CDR3 has 15 amino acids. The CDR3 here is CASSKLTGRVYGYTF. In DNA, the CDR3 is TGTGCCAGCAGTAAGCTGACAGGGAGGGTCTATGGCTACACCTTC.

This clone was found a few times. The rearrangement links TRBV29-1 to TRBJ1-5; no definite D call. The V and J ends lost 6 bases and 3 bases respectively, with 12 bases between them. This CDR3 region has 13 residues. CDR1 SQVTM and CDR2 ANQGSEA come from the germline V gene. The CDR3 sequence: CSVTDGHNQPQHF. DNA for the CDR3: TGCAGCGTCACGGACGGTCACAATCAGCCCCAGCATTTT.

Only one count was recorded for this clone. The chain uses TRBV7-6 and TRBJ2-5, with D perhaps matching TRBD1 (7 bases). V dropped 5 bases and J dropped 5 bases, with 12 bases sitting between them. This CDR3 has 13 residues. Per the germline V gene, CDR1 is SGHVS and CDR2 is FNYEAQ. The DNA of the CDR3 is TGTGCCAGCAGCCTACAGGGGAGGGAGACCCAGTACTTC. Translating gives CASSLQGRETQYF.